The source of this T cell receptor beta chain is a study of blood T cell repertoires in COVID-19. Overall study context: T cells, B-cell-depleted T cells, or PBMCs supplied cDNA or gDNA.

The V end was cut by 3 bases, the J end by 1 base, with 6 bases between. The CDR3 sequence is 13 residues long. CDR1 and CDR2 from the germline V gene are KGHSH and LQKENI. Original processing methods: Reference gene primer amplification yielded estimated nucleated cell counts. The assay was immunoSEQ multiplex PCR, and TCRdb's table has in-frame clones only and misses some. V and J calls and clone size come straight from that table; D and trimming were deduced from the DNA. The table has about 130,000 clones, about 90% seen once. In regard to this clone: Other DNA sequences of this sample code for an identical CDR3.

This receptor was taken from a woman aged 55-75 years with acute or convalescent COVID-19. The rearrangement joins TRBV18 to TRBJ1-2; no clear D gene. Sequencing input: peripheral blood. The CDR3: CASSPTDNYGYTF. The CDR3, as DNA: TGTGCCAGCTCACCTACAGATAACTATGGCTACACCTTC.